This T cell receptor (beta chain) was recovered during a study of blood T cells in healthy people across ages. The study, taken as a whole, reports: Older age coincided with a roughly linear decline in TCR beta diversity per million T cells. Long-lived donors exceeded aged donors in naive CD4+ cells and diversity. A strong correlation between TCR beta diversity and naive T cell percentage was seen.

Through a sample-barcoded 5' primer and a J-beta primer mix, a second PCR was run for 7 to 11 cycles. TCRdb reprocessed the 5' RACE reads via MiXCR and lists one record per CDR3 protein. This sample has around 1.7 million distinct CDR3 sequences; 28% occur once, and the top ten carry roughly 8%. CDR3 length equals 13 residues. Per germline, CDR1 DFQATT and CDR2 SNEGSKA (reference sequence). V dropped 5 bases and J dropped 3 bases, with 12 bases sitting between them. RNA extraction gave at least 5.5 micrograms of total RNA per sample. As concerns this clonotype: Its antigen is still unknown.

Sequencing was done on a sample of blood. The receptor comes from a woman in her 30s in good health. The chain joins TRBV20-1 to TRBJ2-3; possibly TRBD2 for D (7 bases). The CDR3: CSAPAGATDTQYF. CDR3 in DNA: TGCAGTGCTCCCGCGGGGGCTACAGATACGCAGTATTTT.